The next 19 T cell receptor beta chains were all read from a single sample in a study of blood T cells in healthy people across ages. Together with a sample-barcoded 5' primer, a J-beta primer mix was included in a second PCR lasting roughly 7 to 11 cycles. TCRdb processed the 5' RACE reads anew with MiXCR; each CDR3 protein has one entry. The table lists about 1,000,000 distinct CDR3 sequences, 40% to 50% of them singletons. Specimen: blood. Receptors were obtained from a woman in her sixties in good health.

This chain joins TRBV20-1 and TRBJ2-5, with D perhaps TRBD2 (7 bases). V lost 6 bases and J 11 bases, leaving 25 bases between the germline ends. CDR3 length: 14 residues. Germline CDR1 reads DFQATT; CDR2 reads SNEGSKA (reference sequence). The CDR3 DNA reads as TGCAGTGCCCCGCTCTCGCCGGGGGGCAATGAGCAGTACTTC. Its protein product is CSAPLSPGGNEQYF.

This clonotype showed up just a few times. A much larger clonotype is one base distant, so this may be a read error. V is TRBV21-1 and J is TRBJ2-5; the table calls TRBD1, which could not be checked here. TRBV21-1 is given as a pseudogene. This CDR3 comprises 16 residues. CDR3 DNA: TGTGCCAGCAGCAAAGAACACTCGAAGGAGGACAATGAGCAGTACTTC. It codes for CASSKEHSKEDNEQYF.

This clonotype was seen a few times. The chain carries TRBV7-8 and TRBJ2-1, with 10 bases that match TRBD2. The CDR3 is made up of 17 amino acids. V was pared by 5 bases and J by 6 bases, with 13 bases of the junction left unmatched. Per germline, CDR1 SGHVS and CDR2 FQNEAQ. CDR3 loop: CASSPLAGVLGFNEQFF. Here the CDR3 DNA reads TGTGCCAGCAGCCCTCTAGCGGGAGTCCTTGGGTTCAATGAGCAGTTCTTC.

J is TRBJ1-2 and V is TRBV27; TRBD1 is a possible D gene (6 bases). The CDR3 is 14 residues long. V gave up 5 bases and J gave up 4 bases, with 14 bases separating them. The germline V gene encodes CDR1 MNHEY and CDR2 SMNVEV (reference sequence). The CDR3 loop reads CASSKGELTYGYTF. The CDR3 nucleotides are TGTGCCAGCAGTAAGGGGGAACTAACCTATGGCTACACCTTC.

The chain carries TRBV20-1 and TRBJ2-5; TRBD1 agrees at 7 bases. The J call may be in error: the DNA end matches TRBJ2-7 better. The CDR3 has 14 residues. Germline V CDR1 and CDR2: DFQATT, SNEGSKA (reference sequence). The CDR3 loop reads CSASKGAFGYEQYF. The DNA for the CDR3 is TGCAGTGCTTCCAAGGGGGCGTTTGGCTACGAGCAGTACTTC.

CDR3 sequence reads: CASRPLYRGQETQYF. The CDR3 DNA reads as TGTGCCAGCAGACCCCTATACAGGGGGCAAGAGACCCAGTACTTC. This chain uses TRBV7-7 with TRBJ2-5; the match to TRBD1 covers 8 bases. V shed 6 bases and J 2 bases; nucleotides not matched to a gene: 8. This CDR3 contains 15 residues. Germline CDR1 is SSHAT and CDR2 is FNYEAQ (reference sequence).

This clonotype was observed many times. The chain joins TRBV5-1 to TRBJ2-7; D remains ambiguous. Germline CDR1 is SGHRS and CDR2 is YFSETQ. V was trimmed by 4 bases and J by 2 bases, leaving 13 bases between them. The CDR3 has 14 residues. The CDR3 loop is CASSATEFTYEQYF. DNA of the CDR3: TGCGCCAGCAGCGCCACGGAATTCACCTACGAGCAGTACTTC.

The chain links TRBV24-1 to TRBJ2-3; tentative D call: TRBD2 (5 bases). Between the trimmed V and J ends, which lost 9 bases and 0 bases, there was a span of 12 bases. Looked up from germline, CDR1 is KGHDR and CDR2 is SFDVKD. The length of the CDR3 is 14 residues. CDR3 sequence: CATSLATSTDTQYF. As DNA, the CDR3 is TGTGCCACCTCTCTAGCAACTAGCACAGATACGCAGTATTTT.

This clonotype has just a few counts. DNA for the CDR3: TGTGCCAGCAGTTTATCCCAGCAGACTTCCTACGAGCAGTACTTC. It encodes CASSLSQQTSYEQYF. This chain uses TRBV27 with TRBJ2-7, with no clear D. Germline CDR1 and CDR2: MNHEY and SMNVEV (reference sequence). Trimming shortened V by 0 bases and J by 1 base, and 10 bases separated the two germline ends. This CDR3 is built from 15 residues.

The chain recombines TRBV7-6 with TRBJ2-4, with TRBD2 identical over 7 bases. The J call may be incorrect, as the DNA end agrees better with TRBJ2-7. The CDR3 has 17 residues. Looked up from germline, CDR1 is SGHVS and CDR2 is FNYEAQ. CDR3 sequence: CASSLVGRESSAYEQYF. The DNA for the CDR3 is TGTGCCAGCAGCTTAGTAGGGCGGGAGTCTTCGGCCTACGAGCAGTACTTC.

The rearrangement joins TRBV29-1 to TRBJ2-3, with 9 bases matching TRBD2. The CDR3 runs 14 residues. Germline V gives CDR1 SQVTM, CDR2 ANQGSEA. After removal of 5 bases from V and 2 bases from J, the junction contained 5 bases not matched to a gene. CDR3 nucleotide sequence: TGCAGCGTTCCAACTAGCGGGCACACAGATACGCAGTATTTT. As protein: CSVPTSGHTDTQYF.

In this sample, this clonotype turned up once. This sequence may be a read error, since a much larger clone differs from it by one base. The chain is built from TRBV6-5 and TRBJ2-1; 8 bases match TRBD2. The better agreement between TRBJ2-7 and the DNA end casts doubt on the J call. The CDR3 covers 15 residues. Germline V gene data show CDR1 as MNHEY and CDR2 as SVGAGI. CDR3 loop: CASSYLAGPRNEQYF. CDR3 bases: TGTGCCAGCAGTTACTTAGCGGGGCCAAGGAATGAGCAGTACTTC.

This rearrangement joins TRBV7-8 to TRBJ2-1, with D uncertain. Germline V gives CDR1 SGHVS, CDR2 FQNEAQ. The CDR3 covers 13 residues. The V gene lost 7 bases and the J gene lost 10 bases, with 17 bases spanning the gap. CDR3 in DNA: TGTGCCAGCAAGATAGGAGTCTCGAGAGAGCAGTTCTTC. Protein: CASKIGVSREQFF.

The chain links TRBV20-1 to TRBJ2-7, with 10 bases lining up with TRBD1. There are 16 residues in the CDR3. Losses at the gene ends were 1 base for V and 2 bases for J; bases not matched to a gene: 8. Germline CDR1 reads DFQATT; CDR2 reads SNEGSKA (reference sequence). The CDR3 protein is CSARVITGTGAYEQYF. In DNA form, the CDR3 reads TGCAGTGCTAGAGTAATAACCGGGACAGGGGCCTACGAGCAGTACTTC.

This chain connects TRBV27 to TRBJ2-7; D is perhaps TRBD1 (6 bases). The CDR3 has 14 residues. CDR1 MNHEY and CDR2 SMNVEV come from the germline V gene (reference sequence). Trimming pared 6 bases from V and 1 base from J, leaving 13 bases between. The CDR3 coding sequence is TGTGCCAGCAGGCCCGGACAGACATCCTACGAGCAGTACTTC. Protein product: CASRPGQTSYEQYF.

This sequence joins TRBV30 and TRBJ2-7, with TRBD1 matching over 9 bases. CDR3 length: 14 residues. Trimming cost V 1 base and J 5 bases; bases outside gene matches: 6. Germline CDR1 GTSNPN, CDR2 SVGIG (reference sequence). CDR3 DNA sequence: TGTGCCTGGAGTGCGAAGGGGACAGGGAACGAGCAGTACTTC. Translating it yields CAWSAKGTGNEQYF. The full variable domain, completed using reference TRBV30 and TRBJ2-7, is SQTIHQWPATLVQPVGSPLSLECTVEGTSNPNLYWYRQAAGRGLQLLFYSVGIGQISSEVPQNLSASRPQDRQFILSSKKLLLSDSGFYLCAWSAKGTGNEQYFGPGTRLTVT.

This clonotype was recorded once. One end of the junction fails to match germline, which may point to a read error. The chain employs TRBV5-1 and TRBJ2-7; D gene unclear. The CDR3 is made up of 14 amino acids. CDR1 and CDR2 from the germline V gene are SGHRS and YFSETQ. The CDR3 protein is CAGSRIDGTYEQYF. CDR3 DNA sequence: TGCGCCGGCAGCCGGATTGACGGAACCTACGAGCAGTACTTC.

This clonotype was found a few times. This chain uses TRBV10-2 with TRBJ2-7; D not resolved. Germline V gene lookup returns CDR1 WSHSY and CDR2 SAAADI. Trimming cost V 7 bases and J 0 bases, with 7 bases left between them. CDR3 length: 12 residues. CDR3 loop: CASTPSSYEQYF. CDR3 sequence (DNA): TGCGCCAGCACCCCCAGCTCCTACGAGCAGTACTTC.

The rearrangement links TRBV20-1 to TRBJ2-4; weak D call: TRBD2 (6 bases). The DNA end is a closer match to TRBJ2-7, so the J assignment may be wrong. The CDR3 runs to 13 residues. Germline CDR1 and CDR2: DFQATT and SNEGSKA (reference sequence). CDR3 residues: CSARLVAANEQYF. The CDR3 nucleotides read TGCAGTGCGCGCCTCGTAGCGGCCAACGAGCAGTACTTC.